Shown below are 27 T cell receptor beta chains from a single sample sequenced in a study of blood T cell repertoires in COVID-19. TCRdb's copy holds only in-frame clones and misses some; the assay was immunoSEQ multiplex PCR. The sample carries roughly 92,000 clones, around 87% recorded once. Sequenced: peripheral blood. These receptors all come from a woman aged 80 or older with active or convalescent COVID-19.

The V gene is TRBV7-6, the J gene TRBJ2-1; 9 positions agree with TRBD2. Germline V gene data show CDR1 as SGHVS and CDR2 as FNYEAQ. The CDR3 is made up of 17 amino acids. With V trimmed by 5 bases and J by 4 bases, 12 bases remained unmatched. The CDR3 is CASSPGGSGSPYNEQFF. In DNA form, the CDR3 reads TGTGCCAGCAGCCCTGGGGGTAGCGGGAGCCCTTACAATGAGCAGTTCTTC.

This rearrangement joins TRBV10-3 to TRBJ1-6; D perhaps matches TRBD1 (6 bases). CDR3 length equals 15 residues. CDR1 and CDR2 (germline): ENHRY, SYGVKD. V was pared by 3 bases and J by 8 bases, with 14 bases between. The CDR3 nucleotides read TGTGCCATCAGTGAACGTCTCCCAGGGGATTCACCCCTCCACTTT. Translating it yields CAISERLPGDSPLHF.

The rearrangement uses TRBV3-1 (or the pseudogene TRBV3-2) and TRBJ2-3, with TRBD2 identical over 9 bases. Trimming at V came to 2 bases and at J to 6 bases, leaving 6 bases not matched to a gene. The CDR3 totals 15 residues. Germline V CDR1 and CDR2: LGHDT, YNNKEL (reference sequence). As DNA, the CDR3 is TGTGCCAGCAGCCAACTTAGCGGGAGAGGGGATACGCAGTATTTT. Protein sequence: CASSQLSGRGDTQYF.

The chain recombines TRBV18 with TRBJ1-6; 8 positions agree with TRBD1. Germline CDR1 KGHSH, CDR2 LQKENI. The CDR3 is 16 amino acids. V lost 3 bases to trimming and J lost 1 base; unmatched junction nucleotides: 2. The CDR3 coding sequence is TGTGCCAGCTCACCCGGACAGGGATCCTATAATTCACCCCTCCACTTT. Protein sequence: CASSPGQGSYNSPLHF.

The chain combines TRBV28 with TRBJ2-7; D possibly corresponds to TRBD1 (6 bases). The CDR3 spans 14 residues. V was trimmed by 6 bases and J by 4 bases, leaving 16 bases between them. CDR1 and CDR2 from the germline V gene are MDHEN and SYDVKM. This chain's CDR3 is CASSPYRDRYEQYF. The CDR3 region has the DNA TGTGCCAGCAGCCCCTACAGGGACCGTTACGAGCAGTACTTC. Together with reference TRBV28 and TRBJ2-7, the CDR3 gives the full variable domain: DVKVTQSSRYLVKRTGEKVFLECVQDMDHENMFWYRQDPGLGLRLIYFSYDVKMKEKGDIPEGYSVSREKKERFSLILESASTNQTSMYLCASSPYRDRYEQYFGPGTRLTVT.

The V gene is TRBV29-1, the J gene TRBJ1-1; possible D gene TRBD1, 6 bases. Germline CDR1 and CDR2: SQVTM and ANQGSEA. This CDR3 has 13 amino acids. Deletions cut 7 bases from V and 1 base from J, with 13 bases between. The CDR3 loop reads CSATTGQNTEAFF. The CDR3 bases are TGCAGCGCAACGACAGGACAGAACACTGAAGCTTTCTTT.

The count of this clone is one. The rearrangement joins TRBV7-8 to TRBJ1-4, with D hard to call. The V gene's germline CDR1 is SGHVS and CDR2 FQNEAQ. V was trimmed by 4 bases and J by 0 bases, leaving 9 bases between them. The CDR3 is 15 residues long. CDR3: CASSWTHATNEKLFF. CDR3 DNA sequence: TGTGCCAGCAGCTGGACTCACGCAACTAATGAAAAACTGTTTTTT.

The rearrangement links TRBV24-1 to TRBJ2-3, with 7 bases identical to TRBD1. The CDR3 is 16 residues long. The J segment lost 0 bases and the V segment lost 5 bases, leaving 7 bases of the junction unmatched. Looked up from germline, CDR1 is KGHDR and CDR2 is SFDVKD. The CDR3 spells CATSGLGGLSTDTQYF. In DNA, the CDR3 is TGTGCCACCAGTGGCCTAGGGGGCCTTAGCACAGATACGCAGTATTTT.

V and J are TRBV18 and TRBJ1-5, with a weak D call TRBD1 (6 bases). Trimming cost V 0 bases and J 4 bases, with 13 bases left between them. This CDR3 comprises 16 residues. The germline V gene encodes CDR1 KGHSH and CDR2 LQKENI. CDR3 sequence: CASSPPAGGRNQPQHF. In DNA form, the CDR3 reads TGTGCCAGCTCACCACCGGCTGGGGGCCGGAATCAGCCCCAGCATTTT.

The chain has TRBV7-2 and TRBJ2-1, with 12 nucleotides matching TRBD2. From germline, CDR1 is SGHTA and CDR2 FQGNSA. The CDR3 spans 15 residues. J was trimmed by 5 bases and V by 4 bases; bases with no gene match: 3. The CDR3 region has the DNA TGTGCCAGCAGCTCCCGACTAGCGGGGGACAATGAGCAGTTCTTC. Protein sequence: CASSSRLAGDNEQFF.

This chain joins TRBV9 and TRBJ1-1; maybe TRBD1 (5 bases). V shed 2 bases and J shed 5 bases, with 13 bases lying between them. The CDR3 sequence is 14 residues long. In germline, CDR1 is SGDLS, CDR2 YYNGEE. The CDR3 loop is CASSVGGAQTEAFF. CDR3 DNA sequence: TGTGCCAGCAGCGTCGGTGGGGCGCAAACTGAAGCTTTCTTT.

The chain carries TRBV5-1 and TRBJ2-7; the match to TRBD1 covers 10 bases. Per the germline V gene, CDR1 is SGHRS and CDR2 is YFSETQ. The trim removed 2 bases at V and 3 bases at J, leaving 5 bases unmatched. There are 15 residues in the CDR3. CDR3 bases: TGCGCCAGCAGCTTAAGGACAGGGGGGGACTACGAGCAGTACTTC. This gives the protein CASSLRTGGDYEQYF.

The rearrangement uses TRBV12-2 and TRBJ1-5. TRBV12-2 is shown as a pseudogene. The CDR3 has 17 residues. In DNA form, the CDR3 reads TGTGCAAGTCGCCCGGGGGGACCAGGCGATAGCAATCAGCCCCAGCATTTT. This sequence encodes CASRPGGPGDSNQPQHF.

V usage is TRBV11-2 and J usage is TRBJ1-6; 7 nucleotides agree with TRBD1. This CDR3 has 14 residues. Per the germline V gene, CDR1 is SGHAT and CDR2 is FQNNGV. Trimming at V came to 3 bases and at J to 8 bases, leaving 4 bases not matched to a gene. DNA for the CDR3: TGTGCCAGCAGCTTTGAACAGGGGTATTCACCCCTCCACTTT. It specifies CASSFEQGYSPLHF.

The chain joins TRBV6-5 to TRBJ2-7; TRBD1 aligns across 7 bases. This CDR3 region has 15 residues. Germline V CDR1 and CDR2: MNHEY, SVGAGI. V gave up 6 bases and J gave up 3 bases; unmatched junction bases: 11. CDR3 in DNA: TGTGCCAGCAGCCGAACCGGGACAGAACTCTACGAGCAGTACTTC. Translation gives CASSRTGTELYEQYF.

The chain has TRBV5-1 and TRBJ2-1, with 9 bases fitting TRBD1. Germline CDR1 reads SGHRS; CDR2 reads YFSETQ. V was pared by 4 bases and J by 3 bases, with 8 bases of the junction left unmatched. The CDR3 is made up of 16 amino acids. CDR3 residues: CASSTLPGQGYNEQFF. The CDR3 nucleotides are TGCGCCAGCAGCACCCTACCGGGACAGGGCTACAATGAGCAGTTCTTC.

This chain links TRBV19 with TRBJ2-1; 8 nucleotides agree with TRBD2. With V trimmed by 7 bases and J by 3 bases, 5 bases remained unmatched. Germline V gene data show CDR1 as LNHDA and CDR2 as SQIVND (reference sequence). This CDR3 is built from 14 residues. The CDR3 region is CASTASGLYNEQFF. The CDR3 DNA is TGTGCCAGTACGGCTAGCGGGCTCTACAATGAGCAGTTCTTC.

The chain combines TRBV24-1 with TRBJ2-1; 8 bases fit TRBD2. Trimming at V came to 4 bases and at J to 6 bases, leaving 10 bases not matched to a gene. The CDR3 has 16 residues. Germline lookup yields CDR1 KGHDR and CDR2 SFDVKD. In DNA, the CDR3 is TGTGCCACCAGTGACCCAGGGGCGGGAGGTTCCAATGAGCAGTTCTTC. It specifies CATSDPGAGGSNEQFF.

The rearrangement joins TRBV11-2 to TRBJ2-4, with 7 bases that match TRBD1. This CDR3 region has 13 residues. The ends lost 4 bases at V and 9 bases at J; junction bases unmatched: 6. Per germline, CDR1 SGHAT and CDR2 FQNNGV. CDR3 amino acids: CASSSGQTSIQYF. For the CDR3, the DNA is TGTGCCAGCAGCTCGGGACAGACCTCCATTCAGTACTTC.

The CDR3 is CSTPRGNEQFF. As DNA, the CDR3 is TGCAGTACCCCCCGGGGCAATGAGCAGTTCTTC. V and J are TRBV20-1 and TRBJ2-1; D possibly corresponds to TRBD2 (5 bases). The ends were cut back, 8 bases at V and 6 bases at J, with 11 bases in the middle. Germline-derived CDR1 and CDR2 are DFQATT and SNEGSKA (reference sequence). The CDR3 loop spans 11 amino acids.

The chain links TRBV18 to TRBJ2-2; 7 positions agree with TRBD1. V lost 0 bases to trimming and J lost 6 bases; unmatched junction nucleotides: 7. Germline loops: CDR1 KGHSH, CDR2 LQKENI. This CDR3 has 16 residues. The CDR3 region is CASSPPMTGPAGELFF. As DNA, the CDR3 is TGTGCCAGCTCACCACCGATGACAGGGCCCGCCGGGGAGCTGTTTTTT.

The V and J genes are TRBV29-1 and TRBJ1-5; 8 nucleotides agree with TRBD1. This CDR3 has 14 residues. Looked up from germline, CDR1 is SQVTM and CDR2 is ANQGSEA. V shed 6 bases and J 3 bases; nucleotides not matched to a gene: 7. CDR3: CSVDWTGNNQPQHF. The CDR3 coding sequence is TGCAGCGTAGATTGGACAGGGAACAATCAGCCCCAGCATTTT. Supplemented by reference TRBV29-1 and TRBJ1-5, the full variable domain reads SAVISQKPSRDICQRGTSLTIQCQVDSQVTMMFWYRQQPGQSLTLIATANQGSEATYESGFVIDKFPISRPNLTFSTLTVSNMSPEDSSIYLCSVDWTGNNQPQHFGDGTRLSIL.

This CDR3 reads CASSSRQRNQPQHF. CDR3 bases: TGTGCCAGCAGCTCCAGACAGCGCAATCAGCCCCAGCATTTT. The genes are TRBV5-6 and TRBJ1-5; D possibly corresponds to TRBD1 (5 bases). Germline V gene sequence: CDR1 SGHDT, CDR2 YYEEEE. The CDR3 consists of 14 residues. Trimming stripped 3 bases from V and 2 bases from J, with 9 bases between.

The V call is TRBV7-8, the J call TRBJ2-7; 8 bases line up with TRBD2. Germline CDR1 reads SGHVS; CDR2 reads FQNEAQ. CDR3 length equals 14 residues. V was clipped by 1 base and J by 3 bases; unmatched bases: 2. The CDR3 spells CASSLGLAGYEQYF. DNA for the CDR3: TGTGCCAGCAGCTTAGGGCTAGCGGGCTACGAGCAGTACTTC.

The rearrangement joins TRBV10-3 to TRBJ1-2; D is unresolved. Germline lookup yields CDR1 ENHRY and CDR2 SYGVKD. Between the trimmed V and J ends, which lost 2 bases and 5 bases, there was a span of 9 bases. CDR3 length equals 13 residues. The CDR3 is CAISEGGNYGYTF. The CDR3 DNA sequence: TGTGCCATCAGTGAGGGAGGGAATTATGGCTACACCTTC.

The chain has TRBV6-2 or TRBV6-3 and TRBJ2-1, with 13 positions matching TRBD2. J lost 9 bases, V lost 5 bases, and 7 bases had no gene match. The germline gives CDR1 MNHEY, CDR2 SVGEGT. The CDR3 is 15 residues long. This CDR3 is CASSQTSGRASEQFF. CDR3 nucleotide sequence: TGTGCCAGCAGTCAAACTAGCGGGAGGGCCTCTGAGCAGTTCTTC.

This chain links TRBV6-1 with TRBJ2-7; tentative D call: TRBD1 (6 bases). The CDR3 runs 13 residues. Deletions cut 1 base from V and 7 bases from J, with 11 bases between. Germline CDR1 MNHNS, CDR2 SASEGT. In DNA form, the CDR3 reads TGTGCCAGCAGTGAAGGCTGGGGGCGGGAGCAGTACTTC. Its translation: CASSEGWGREQYF.